These 17 T cell receptor beta chains were sequenced from one sample in a study of CD8+ T cells in alopecia areata. Sequencing relied on a cDNA template that was reverse transcribed from extracted RNA. Measured with immunoSEQ multiplex PCR; TCRdb has only the in-frame clones, and not every one. The table includes roughly 250,000 clones, under 80% detected once. The input for sequencing was CD4+ T cells sorted from blood, taken at week 0. The receptors stem from a human donor with alopecia areata.

This clone was seen a few times. V and J are TRBV15 and TRBJ2-3, with TRBD2 matching over 7 bases. Trimming cost V 2 bases and J 2 bases; bases outside gene matches: 1. This CDR3 is 14 amino acids long. Per germline, CDR1 LNHNV and CDR2 YYDKDF (reference sequence). The CDR3 DNA reads TGTGCCACCAGCAGAAGCGGGGCCACAGATACGCAGTATTTT. Translation: CATSRSGATDTQYF.

The rearrangement links TRBV27 to TRBJ2-6, with no clear D. The CDR3 covers 17 residues. V lost 5 bases, J lost 3 bases, and 17 bases lay in between. Germline V gene lookup returns CDR1 MNHEY and CDR2 SMNVEV (reference sequence). CDR3 coding DNA: TGTGCCAGCAGTCTCCCTCTTCGGTCTGGTGGGGCCAACGTCCTGACTTTC. Translated, it gives CASSLPLRSGGANVLTF.

The J gene is TRBJ1-1, the V gene TRBV29-1; D uncertain. CDR1 is SQVTM and CDR2 is ANQGSEA in the germline V gene. V gave up 6 bases and J gave up 4 bases, with 21 bases separating them. This CDR3 is built from 15 residues. As DNA, the CDR3 is TGCAGCGTATCACCCGGGTGGGGAATGGGCACTGAAGCTTTCTTT. Translation gives CSVSPGWGMGTEAFF.

This chain joins TRBV29-1 and TRBJ2-1; 10 bases fit TRBD1. The CDR3 covers 15 residues. CDR1 SQVTM and CDR2 ANQGSEA come from the germline V gene. Germline trimming cut 7 bases from V and 4 bases from J; bases unmatched to any gene: 10. Written as DNA, the CDR3 is TGCAGCGGTAGAACCGGGACAGGGGTTTACAATGAGCAGTTCTTC. This gives the protein CSGRTGTGVYNEQFF.

The rearrangement uses TRBV29-1 and TRBJ2-5, with 8 bases matching TRBD1. The CDR3 consists of 14 residues. The germline V gene has CDR1 SQVTM and CDR2 ANQGSEA. V was pared by 8 bases and J by 3 bases, with 11 bases of the junction left unmatched. The CDR3 loop reads CSFGGGTGEETQYF. CDR3 DNA sequence: TGCAGCTTCGGAGGAGGGACAGGTGAAGAGACCCAGTACTTC.

A word on this clone: This may arise from a read error, as a much more abundant clone is one base away. The sample holds other DNA sequences that translate to the same CDR3. The V and J genes are TRBV7-2 and TRBJ2-3, with D unclear. This CDR3 spans 12 amino acids. V lost 3 bases and J 0 bases, leaving 1 base between the germline ends. CDR1 and CDR2 from the germline V gene are SGHTA and FQGNSA. CDR3 amino acids: CASSLSTDTQYF. The CDR3 bases are TGTGCCAGCAGCTTGAGCACAGATACGCAGTATTTT.

The gene calls are TRBV4-2 and TRBJ2-5; TRBD2 matches at 8 bases. The CDR3 is 16 amino acids. The germline V gene encodes CDR1 LGHNA and CDR2 YNFKEQ. Trimming cost V 2 bases and J 5 bases; bases outside gene matches: 10. CDR3 loop: CASSQRRGGYPETQYF. CDR3 nucleotide sequence: TGTGCCAGCAGCCAACGACGCGGGGGGTACCCGGAGACCCAGTACTTC.

The J gene is TRBJ1-2, the V gene TRBV11-2, with D hard to call. V was shortened by 5 bases and J by 2 bases, with 3 bases between the two germline ends. There are 11 residues in the CDR3. Germline V lookup: CDR1 SGHAT, CDR2 FQNNGV. The CDR3 nucleotides read TGTGCCAGCAGCGGGAACTATGGCTACACCTTC. This codes for CASSGNYGYTF. Together with reference TRBV11-2 and TRBJ1-2, the CDR3 gives the full variable domain: EAGVAQSPRYKIIEKRQSVAFWCNPISGHATLYWYQQILGQGPKLLIQFQNNGVVDDSQLPKDRFSAERLKGVDSTLKIQPAKLEDSAVYLCASSGNYGYTFGSGTRLTVV.

The chain links TRBV29-1 to TRBJ1-1; 7 bases are a match to TRBD1. Germline V lookup: CDR1 SQVTM, CDR2 ANQGSEA. V shed 6 bases and J 3 bases; nucleotides not matched to a gene: 4. This CDR3 has 12 residues. The CDR3 spells CSVQGWYTEAFF. DNA of the CDR3: TGCAGCGTACAGGGGTGGTACACTGAAGCTTTCTTT.

This clone appeared a few times. V and J are TRBV29-1 and TRBJ1-2; no reliable D call. CDR3 length: 13 residues. Germline loops: CDR1 SQVTM, CDR2 ANQGSEA. Trimming shortened V by 1 base and J by 2 bases, and 8 bases separated the two germline ends. The CDR3 spells CSVEGISNYGYTF. As DNA, the CDR3 is TGCAGCGTTGAAGGGATATCGAACTATGGCTACACCTTC.

This clone showed up just a few times. The chain uses TRBV5-1 and TRBJ1-4, with TRBD1 identical over 8 bases. Per the germline V gene, CDR1 is SGHRS and CDR2 is YFSETQ. There are 14 residues in the CDR3. J was trimmed by 7 bases and V by 6 bases; bases with no gene match: 8. The CDR3 DNA reads as TGCGCCAGCAAGTCAGGGGGCGACGGTGAAAAACTGTTTTTT. This sequence encodes CASKSGGDGEKLFF.

The chain joins TRBV29-1 to TRBJ2-1; 10 nucleotides match TRBD2. Germline CDR1 SQVTM, CDR2 ANQGSEA. The CDR3 has 14 amino acids. V gave up 5 bases and J gave up 7 bases; unmatched junction bases: 8. CDR3 nucleotides: TGCAGCGTTACGGAAGCGGGGGGGCCGAATGAGCAGTTCTTC. Protein: CSVTEAGGPNEQFF.

This clone was seen only once. V is TRBV5-1 and J is TRBJ2-5; 11 positions agree with TRBD2. V lost 4 bases and J lost 4; bases outside the gene matches: 6. Germline CDR1 is SGHRS and CDR2 is YFSETQ. The CDR3 has 15 residues. The CDR3 DNA is TGCGCCAGCAGCGATATAGCGGGGGGGTCAGAGACCCAGTACTTC. Residues: CASSDIAGGSETQYF.

In its sample, this clone was seen a few times. V gene TRBV30 combines with J gene TRBJ2-1; 7 nucleotides line up with TRBD2. Germline CDR1 is GTSNPN and CDR2 is SVGIG (reference sequence). CDR3 length equals 12 residues. The V and J ends lost 3 bases and 9 bases, in that order; junction bases with no gene match: 5. CDR3 in DNA: TGTGCCTGGAGCGCTAGGGAGGGTGAGCAGTTCTTC. Protein: CAWSAREGEQFF.

The rearrangement links TRBV15 to TRBJ2-2; D unresolved. V gave up 0 bases and J gave up 1 base, with 9 bases separating them. Germline CDR1 is LNHNV and CDR2 is YYDKDF (reference sequence). The CDR3 is 16 residues long. The CDR3 loop reads CATSRDGRLNTGELFF. The CDR3 DNA follows: TGTGCCACCAGCAGAGATGGCAGGCTGAACACCGGGGAGCTGTTTTTT.

This chain joins TRBV18 and TRBJ1-2, with D perhaps matching TRBD1 (6 bases). CDR1 and CDR2 (germline): KGHSH, LQKENI. V was clipped by 3 bases and J by 3 bases, with 11 bases between them. The CDR3 has 14 residues. CDR3 DNA sequence: TGTGCCAGCTCACCTTCGACAGGACACTATGGCTACACCTTC. Protein: CASSPSTGHYGYTF.

This clone appeared many times. The gene calls are TRBV29-1 and TRBJ2-7; no clear D. V was clipped by 0 bases and J by 4 bases, with 16 bases between them. Germline CDR1 reads SQVTM; CDR2 reads ANQGSEA. The CDR3 extends over 15 amino acids. The CDR3: CSVEDISLNHYEQYF. The CDR3 nucleotides read TGCAGCGTTGAAGATATCTCCTTGAATCATTACGAGCAGTACTTC.